A selection of T cell receptor beta chains follows, all from one sample in a study of blood T cell repertoires in COVID-19. Method: immunoSEQ multiplex PCR; TCRdb's copy keeps in-frame clones and lacks some. The data contain fewer than 200,000 clones, 85% of them seen just once; the ten biggest clones take up 7.5% to 9.5%. The sample was peripheral blood. The receptors were gathered from an older woman with acute or convalescent COVID-19. Both conserved end residues are part of each CDR3. Each record gives: D gene, clone size, J gene, V gene, CDR3 protein, CDR3 DNA. The D gene is left open where the match is weak. Expanded clones are given a class, and other clones once, few, many or no size at all.

D gene: -
clone size: -
J gene: TRBJ2-2
V gene: TRBV20-1
CDR3 protein: CSASSPGIPNSGELFF
CDR3 DNA: TGCAGTGCTAGTTCTCCCGGGATCCCAAACTCAGGGGAGCTGTTTTTT

D gene: -
clone size: -
J gene: TRBJ2-7
V gene: TRBV30
CDR3 protein: CAWTQGTHEQYF
CDR3 DNA: TGTGCCTGGACCCAGGGTACCCACGAGCAGTACTTC

D gene: -
clone size: -
J gene: TRBJ1-1
V gene: TRBV2
CDR3 protein: CASSEPESTEAFF
CDR3 DNA: TGTGCCAGCAGTGAACCTGAGAGCACTGAAGCTTTCTTT

D gene: TRBD2
clone size: -
J gene: TRBJ2-2
V gene: TRBV28
CDR3 protein: CASRASGSADTGELFF
CDR3 DNA: TGTGCCAGCAGAGCTAGCGGGAGTGCCGACACCGGGGAGCTGTTTTTT

D gene: -
clone size: -
J gene: TRBJ1-2
V gene: TRBV11-1
CDR3 protein: CASSLLEGLATF
CDR3 DNA: TGTGCCAGCAGCCTATTAGAGGGACTAGCGACCTTC

D gene: TRBD2
clone size: -
J gene: TRBJ2-2
V gene: TRBV5-4
CDR3 protein: CASSGRESGELFF
CDR3 DNA: TGTGCCAGCAGCGGGAGGGAGTCCGGGGAGCTGTTTTTT

D gene: TRBD1
clone size: -
J gene: TRBJ1-1
V gene: TRBV6-5
CDR3 protein: CASSITGGNTEAFF
CDR3 DNA: TGTGCCAGCAGTATTACAGGGGGGAACACTGAAGCTTTCTTT

D gene: -
clone size: -
J gene: TRBJ1-4
V gene: TRBV7-9
CDR3 protein: CASGGRANEKLFF
CDR3 DNA: TGTGCCAGCGGCGGGAGGGCTAATGAAAAACTGTTTTTT

D gene: TRBD1
clone size: -
J gene: TRBJ1-1
V gene: TRBV7-8
CDR3 protein: CASSFGQANTEAFF
CDR3 DNA: TGTGCCAGCAGTTTTGGACAGGCGAACACTGAAGCTTTCTTT

D gene: TRBD2
clone size: few
J gene: TRBJ2-7
V gene: TRBV19
CDR3 protein: CASSIGGTSTYEQYF
CDR3 DNA: TGTGCCAGTAGTATTGGGGGGACTAGTACCTACGAGCAGTACTTC

D gene: -
clone size: -
J gene: TRBJ1-1
V gene: TRBV11-2
CDR3 protein: CASSFMGLNTEAFF
CDR3 DNA: TGTGCCAGCAGCTTCATGGGGCTAAACACTGAAGCTTTCTTT

D gene: TRBD1
clone size: -
J gene: TRBJ2-1
V gene: TRBV4-1
CDR3 protein: CASSQEGGRGSEQFF
CDR3 DNA: TGCGCCAGCAGCCAAGAAGGGGGCAGGGGGAGCGAGCAGTTCTTC

D gene: -
clone size: -
J gene: TRBJ2-7
V gene: TRBV12-3/TRBV12-4
CDR3 protein: CASSQSGAEQYF
CDR3 DNA: TGTGCCAGCAGTCAGTCAGGGGCCGAGCAGTACTTC

D gene: -
clone size: once
J gene: TRBJ1-4
V gene: TRBV29-1
CDR3 protein: CSVEDWGGRKLFF
CDR3 DNA: TGCAGCGTTGAAGATTGGGGGGGGAGGAAACTGTTTTTT

D gene: TRBD1
clone size: once
J gene: TRBJ2-5
V gene: TRBV24-1
CDR3 protein: CATSPGQGWRETQYF
CDR3 DNA: TGTGCCACCTCCCCGGGACAGGGGTGGCGAGAGACCCAGTACTTC

D gene: -
clone size: -
J gene: TRBJ1-5
V gene: TRBV2
CDR3 protein: CASSVGSGPQHF
CDR3 DNA: TGTGCCAGCAGTGTCGGCTCGGGGCCCCAGCATTTT

D gene: -
clone size: -
J gene: TRBJ1-1
V gene: TRBV10-1
CDR3 protein: CASSEQGGSAEAFF
CDR3 DNA: TGCGCCAGCAGTGAACAGGGAGGGTCGGCTGAAGCTTTCTTT

D gene: -
clone size: -
J gene: TRBJ2-2
V gene: TRBV24-1
CDR3 protein: CATSTDTGELFF
CDR3 DNA: TGTGCCACCAGTACAGACACCGGGGAGCTGTTTTTT

D gene: -
clone size: -
J gene: TRBJ1-1
V gene: TRBV5-1
CDR3 protein: CASSLGGTGQGKTEAFF
CDR3 DNA: TGCGCCAGCAGCTTGGGTGGAACCGGGCAGGGGAAAACTGAAGCTTTCTTT

D gene: TRBD1
clone size: -
J gene: TRBJ1-1
V gene: TRBV7-6
CDR3 protein: CASSLVAGGEGEAFF
CDR3 DNA: TGTGCCAGCAGCTTAGTGGCAGGGGGCGAGGGTGAAGCTTTCTTT

D gene: TRBD1
clone size: -
J gene: TRBJ1-1
V gene: TRBV19
CDR3 protein: CASSGRGRRGAFF
CDR3 DNA: TGTGCCAGTAGCGGCAGGGGGCGGCGAGGGGCTTTCTTT

D gene: -
clone size: -
J gene: TRBJ2-7
V gene: TRBV3-1/TRBV3-2
CDR3 protein: CASSVTEISYEQYF
CDR3 DNA: TGTGCCAGCAGCGTTACAGAAATATCCTACGAGCAGTACTTC

D gene: -
clone size: -
J gene: TRBJ1-2
V gene: TRBV30
CDR3 protein: CAWSDDRNYGYTF
CDR3 DNA: TGTGCCTGGAGTGATGACAGAAACTATGGCTACACCTTC

D gene: TRBD2
clone size: -
J gene: TRBJ2-1
V gene: TRBV13
CDR3 protein: CASSLALRSGRPGFF
CDR3 DNA: TGTGCCAGCAGCTTAGCCCTCCGGAGCGGGAGGCCAGGGTTCTTC

D gene: TRBD1
clone size: -
J gene: TRBJ1-2
V gene: TRBV18
CDR3 protein: CASSPQGAGYYGYTF
CDR3 DNA: TGTGCCAGCTCACCCCAGGGGGCCGGTTACTATGGCTACACCTTC

D gene: -
clone size: -
J gene: TRBJ2-7
V gene: TRBV6-5
CDR3 protein: CASRSTGTYEQYF
CDR3 DNA: TGTGCCAGCAGATCTACAGGGACCTACGAGCAGTACTTC

D gene: TRBD1
clone size: -
J gene: TRBJ2-6
V gene: TRBV27
CDR3 protein: CASSLGDRVGSGANVLTF
CDR3 DNA: TGTGCCAGCAGTTTGGGAGACAGGGTTGGCTCTGGGGCCAACGTCCTGACTTTC

D gene: -
clone size: -
J gene: TRBJ1-1
V gene: TRBV25-1
CDR3 protein: CASSVRGSTEAFF
CDR3 DNA: TGTGCCAGCAGTGTTCGGGGATCCACTGAAGCTTTCTTT

D gene: -
clone size: -
J gene: TRBJ1-6
V gene: TRBV11-2
CDR3 protein: CASSVPVGQRDSPLHF
CDR3 DNA: TGTGCCAGCAGCGTTCCCGTGGGACAACGGGACTCACCCCTCCACTTT

D gene: -
clone size: few
J gene: TRBJ1-1
V gene: TRBV5-5
CDR3 protein: CASSRTDNTEAFF
CDR3 DNA: TGTGCCAGCAGCCGGACAGATAACACTGAAGCTTTCTTT

D gene: TRBD1
clone size: -
J gene: TRBJ1-2
V gene: TRBV27
CDR3 protein: CASRSGTGHYGYTF
CDR3 DNA: TGTGCCAGCAGGTCCGGGACAGGCCACTATGGCTACACCTTC

D gene: TRBD2
clone size: -
J gene: TRBJ2-1
V gene: TRBV7-6
CDR3 protein: CASSSISSGGVFGEQFF
CDR3 DNA: TGTGCCAGCAGCTCAATCTCTAGCGGAGGGGTGTTTGGTGAGCAGTTCTTC

D gene: TRBD2
clone size: -
J gene: TRBJ2-1
V gene: TRBV7-7
CDR3 protein: CASGHSGTSGEQFF
CDR3 DNA: TGTGCTAGCGGACACTCCGGGACTAGCGGTGAGCAGTTCTTC

D gene: -
clone size: -
J gene: TRBJ2-1
V gene: TRBV15
CDR3 protein: CATSSPFGGNEQFF
CDR3 DNA: TGTGCCACCAGCAGTCCCTTCGGGGGCAATGAGCAGTTCTTC

D gene: -
clone size: -
J gene: TRBJ2-7
V gene: TRBV3-1/TRBV3-2
CDR3 protein: CASSSGSYEQYF
CDR3 DNA: TGTGCCAGCTCTTCAGGCTCCTACGAGCAGTACTTC

D gene: TRBD1
clone size: -
J gene: TRBJ1-2
V gene: TRBV28
CDR3 protein: CASSLFGTGRDYGYTF
CDR3 DNA: TGTGCCAGCAGTTTATTCGGGACAGGGAGGGACTATGGCTACACCTTC

D gene: -
clone size: -
J gene: TRBJ1-1
V gene: TRBV29-1
CDR3 protein: CSVERGQTNTEAFF
CDR3 DNA: TGCAGCGTTGAGAGAGGGCAGACGAACACTGAAGCTTTCTTT

D gene: TRBD1
clone size: -
J gene: TRBJ2-2
V gene: TRBV11-2
CDR3 protein: CASSRQGAHANTGELFF
CDR3 DNA: TGTGCCAGCAGCAGACAGGGGGCCCACGCGAACACCGGGGAGCTGTTTTTT

D gene: TRBD2
clone size: -
J gene: TRBJ2-3
V gene: TRBV6-5
CDR3 protein: CASAASGSTADTQYF
CDR3 DNA: TGTGCCAGTGCTGCTAGCGGGAGTACGGCAGATACGCAGTATTTT

D gene: -
clone size: once
J gene: TRBJ1-1
V gene: TRBV28
CDR3 protein: CASRGTPSLNTEAFF
CDR3 DNA: TGTGCCAGCAGGGGGACACCGAGTCTGAACACTGAAGCTTTCTTT

D gene: TRBD1
clone size: -
J gene: TRBJ1-3
V gene: TRBV5-6
CDR3 protein: CASSLGQGGSGNTIYF
CDR3 DNA: TGTGCCAGCAGCTTGGGACAGGGAGGATCTGGAAACACCATATATTTT

D gene: -
clone size: -
J gene: TRBJ2-1
V gene: TRBV15
CDR3 protein: CATSRDPTRNEQFF
CDR3 DNA: TGTGCCACCAGCAGAGACCCAACCAGGAATGAGCAGTTCTTC

D gene: -
clone size: few
J gene: TRBJ1-5
V gene: TRBV6-1
CDR3 protein: CASSEPAGGRDMLRQPQHF
CDR3 DNA: TGTGCCAGCAGTGAACCCGCGGGAGGCCGGGACATGTTACGGCAGCCCCAGCATTTT

D gene: -
clone size: -
J gene: TRBJ1-6
V gene: TRBV3-1/TRBV3-2
CDR3 protein: CATSLQDNSPLHF
CDR3 DNA: TGTGCCACTTCACTACAGGATAATTCACCCCTCCACTTT

D gene: -
clone size: -
J gene: TRBJ1-1
V gene: TRBV19
CDR3 protein: CASHRTLNTEAFF
CDR3 DNA: TGTGCCAGTCATCGGACACTTAACACTGAAGCTTTCTTT

D gene: TRBD1
clone size: -
J gene: TRBJ2-2
V gene: TRBV6-2/TRBV6-3
CDR3 protein: CASSGWTGPPTGELFF
CDR3 DNA: TGTGCCAGCAGTGGCTGGACAGGGCCTCCCACCGGGGAGCTGTTTTTT

D gene: -
clone size: -
J gene: TRBJ1-5
V gene: TRBV11-2
CDR3 protein: CASSSQGNQPQHF
CDR3 DNA: TGTGCCAGCAGCTCACAGGGTAATCAGCCCCAGCATTTT

D gene: -
clone size: -
J gene: TRBJ1-4
V gene: TRBV4-1
CDR3 protein: CASSQDRAGVVKKLFF
CDR3 DNA: TGCGCCAGCAGCCAAGATCGCGCAGGGGTTGTGAAAAAACTGTTTTTT

D gene: -
clone size: -
J gene: TRBJ1-1
V gene: TRBV5-4
CDR3 protein: CASSLVSRGTEAFF
CDR3 DNA: TGTGCCAGCAGCTTGGTGTCGCGGGGGACTGAAGCTTTCTTT

D gene: -
clone size: -
J gene: TRBJ1-5
V gene: TRBV14
CDR3 protein: CASSQGQGRPQHF
CDR3 DNA: TGTGCCAGCAGCCAAGGGCAGGGGAGGCCCCAGCATTTT

D gene: TRBD1
clone size: -
J gene: TRBJ1-3
V gene: TRBV6-5
CDR3 protein: CASSTGVTGNTIYF
CDR3 DNA: TGTGCCAGCAGTACAGGGGTTACTGGAAACACCATATATTTT

D gene: TRBD2
clone size: -
J gene: TRBJ2-2
V gene: TRBV5-4
CDR3 protein: CASSMGLAGTGELFF
CDR3 DNA: TGTGCCAGCAGCATGGGACTAGCGGGCACCGGGGAGCTGTTTTTT

D gene: -
clone size: -
J gene: TRBJ2-7
V gene: TRBV19
CDR3 protein: CASTLHGDSDDEQYF
CDR3 DNA: TGTGCCAGTACCTTACATGGAGACAGTGACGACGAGCAGTACTTC

D gene: TRBD1
clone size: -
J gene: TRBJ2-2
V gene: TRBV19
CDR3 protein: CASKADRGFTGELFF
CDR3 DNA: TGTGCCAGTAAGGCCGACAGGGGGTTCACCGGGGAGCTGTTTTTT

D gene: -
clone size: once
J gene: TRBJ1-2
V gene: TRBV6-5
CDR3 protein: CASRQWRADYGYTF
CDR3 DNA: TGTGCCAGCAGACAATGGAGGGCGGACTATGGCTACACCTTC

D gene: TRBD2
clone size: -
J gene: TRBJ2-2
V gene: TRBV4-2
CDR3 protein: CASSQEPSGRSVSTGELFF
CDR3 DNA: TGTGCCAGCAGCCAAGAGCCTAGCGGGCGTTCCGTGAGCACCGGGGAGCTGTTTTTT

D gene: -
clone size: few
J gene: TRBJ2-1
V gene: TRBV4-1
CDR3 protein: CASSQAPTSYNEQFF
CDR3 DNA: TGCGCCAGCAGCCAAGCCCCGACTAGTTACAATGAGCAGTTCTTC

D gene: -
clone size: -
J gene: TRBJ1-1
V gene: TRBV10-3
CDR3 protein: CATTTGMNTEAFF
CDR3 DNA: TGTGCCACGACGACAGGAATGAACACTGAAGCTTTCTTT